This paragraph reports one T cell receptor beta chain. Treatment reported: 15 to 20 received Ad26.COV2.S at low or high dose, single or two shots; 5 received placebo; per-sample allocation not given. Samples were taken on day 63 after the first vaccine or placebo injection. The donor's status was that of an adult aged 18-55 years in Boston. The data stem from a study of Ad26.COV2.S vaccination and SARS-CoV-2 variants. Turning to the study itself: Once, or twice with 56 days between doses, Ad26.COV2.S was given intramuscularly.

The protocol was immunoSEQ multiplex PCR, while the TCRdb copy is restricted to in-frame clones and leaves out a portion. The sample consists of hundreds of thousands of clones, about 89% of them appearing once. There are 15 residues in the CDR3. Per germline, CDR1 SGHDT and CDR2 YYEEEE. Between the trimmed V and J ends, which lost 0 bases and 5 bases, there was a span of 14 bases. The TCR sequence derives from a person between 18 and 65 years old who received the Ad26.COV2.S COVID-19 vaccine or a placebo. The chain combines TRBV5-6 with TRBJ1-1, with D perhaps matching TRBD1 (5 bases). The material was peripheral blood, obtained in a trial of Ad26.COV2.S vaccine versus placebo. This CDR3 is CASSLAMGTATEAFF. The CDR3 DNA follows: TGTGCCAGCAGCTTGGCCATGGGGACGGCTACTGAAGCTTTCTTT.